A few counts support the clone carrying this T cell receptor (beta chain). Its antigen is undetermined. The data were taken from a study of identical twins. The study's findings and limits: Rather than following the same donors, the conclusions depended on cross-sectional statistical analysis.

One entry per CDR3 protein results from TCRdb running MiXCR on the 5' RACE reads. The sample includes about 690,000 distinct CDR3 sequences, roughly 6.2% of them seen just once. The sample comprised naive T cells sorted from blood. This clonotype was sampled from a man younger than 30 in good health.

CDR3 coding DNA: TGTGCCAGCAGCCATACAGTGAACTATGGCTACACCTTC. This encodes CASSHTVNYGYTF. The chain combines TRBV7-9 with TRBJ1-2; D is ambiguous. In germline, CDR1 is SEHNR, CDR2 FQNEAQ (reference sequence). There are 13 residues in the CDR3. V was clipped by 5 bases and J by 2 bases, with 9 bases between them.